The 24 T cell receptor beta chains below all came from one sample that was sequenced in a study of OX40 agonist ivuxolimab in advanced cancers. Assay used: immunoSEQ multiplex PCR; TCRdb lists only in-frame clones, some missing. The table includes tens of thousands of clones, roughly 80% detected once. Sequencing used CD4+ or CD8+ T cells sorted from blood, obtained in a trial of the OX40 agonist ivuxolimab. Receptor source: an adult with an advanced solid tumor such as melanoma, head and neck, liver or kidney cancer.

The rearrangement joins TRBV18 to TRBJ1-2, with D perhaps TRBD1 (5 bases). V lost 3 bases and J lost 9, with 14 bases in between. The length of the CDR3 is 13 residues. Germline V gene lookup returns CDR1 KGHSH and CDR2 LQKENI. The CDR3 loop is CASSPGTGSSYTF. The CDR3 nucleotides read TGTGCCAGCTCACCTGGGACGGGGTCGAGCTACACCTTC. Looking up the rest from reference TRBV18 and TRBJ1-2 gives the full variable domain: NAGVMQNPRHLVRRRGQEARLRCSPMKGHSHVYWYRQLPEEGLKFMVYLQKENIIDESGMPKERFSAEFPKEGPSILRIQQVVRGDSAAYFCASSPGTGSSYTFGSGTRLTVV.

The chain links TRBV5-4 to TRBJ1-6, with D perhaps TRBD1 (6 bases). Germline V gene lookup returns CDR1 SGHNT and CDR2 YYREEE (reference sequence). The CDR3 extends over 17 amino acids. Trimming cost V 4 bases and J 7 bases, with 21 bases left between them. Here the CDR3 reads CASSPGVWTDFNSPLHF. Here the CDR3 DNA reads TGTGCCAGCAGCCCGGGGGTTTGGACAGATTTCAATTCACCCCTCCACTTT.

The chain joins TRBV19 to TRBJ1-2; possible D gene TRBD1, 5 bases. Germline values: CDR1 LNHDA, CDR2 SQIVND (reference sequence). Deletions cut 3 bases from V and 2 bases from J, with 13 bases between. This CDR3 has 15 amino acids. The CDR3 DNA sequence: TGTGCCAGTAGTATCCTGGGACGGTCGAACTATGGCTACACCTTC. It specifies CASSILGRSNYGYTF.

The chain recombines TRBV4-2 with TRBJ2-3, with 8 bases lining up with TRBD2. The CDR3 consists of 19 residues. Germline CDR1 reads LGHNA; CDR2 reads YNFKEQ. Losses at the gene ends were 1 base for V and 6 bases for J; bases not matched to a gene: 18. This chain's CDR3 is CASSQVRAMAGGIRDTQYF. In nucleotides, the CDR3 is TGTGCCAGCAGCCAAGTGCGGGCTATGGCGGGAGGCATTCGGGATACGCAGTATTTT.

The J gene is TRBJ2-3, the V gene TRBV5-1; the D gene is possibly TRBD1 (5 bases). Trimming took off 2 bases at V and 1 base at J, with 11 bases between the two ends. CDR1 and CDR2 from the germline V gene are SGHRS and YFSETQ. The CDR3 spans 15 residues. CDR3 nucleotide sequence: TGCGCCAGCAGCTTACCCAGGGATGGCACAGATACGCAGTATTTT. It is translated as CASSLPRDGTDTQYF. Looking up the rest from reference TRBV5-1 and TRBJ2-3 gives the full variable domain: KAGVTQTPRYLIKTRGQQVTLSCSPISGHRSVSWYQQTPGQGLQFLFEYFSETQRNKGNFPGRFSGRQFSNSRSEMNVSTLELGDSALYLCASSLPRDGTDTQYFGPGTRLTVL.

The chain is built from TRBV4-2 and TRBJ2-4; 9 bases match TRBD2. V shed 4 bases, J shed 1 base, and the junction held 11 bases outside the gene matches. CDR1 and CDR2 from the germline V gene are LGHNA and YNFKEQ. The CDR3 covers 18 residues. The CDR3 DNA follows: TGTGCCAGCAGCCCCAGTGGGCTAGCGGGAAAGGCCAAAAACATTCAGTACTTC. Protein product: CASSPSGLAGKAKNIQYF.

The chain has TRBV4-1 and TRBJ1-2; 8 bases fit TRBD1. Germline trimming cut 1 base from V and 6 bases from J; bases unmatched to any gene: 7. Germline V gene lookup returns CDR1 MGHRA and CDR2 YSYEKL. The CDR3 covers 15 residues. The CDR3 nucleotides are TGCGCCAGCAGCCAAGGAATTGGACAGGGCGATGGCTACACCTTC. It specifies CASSQGIGQGDGYTF.

This clone was detected only a few times. The chain joins TRBV7-6 to TRBJ2-4, with D possibly being TRBD1 (6 bases). CDR3 length equals 17 residues. Germline V gene data show CDR1 as SGHVS and CDR2 as FNYEAQ. Trimming pared 0 bases from V and 1 base from J, leaving 13 bases between. DNA of the CDR3: TGTGCCAGCAGCTTAGCGCAGAGCACAGGGGCCAAAAACATTCAGTACTTC. Its translation: CASSLAQSTGAKNIQYF. Based on the CDR3 plus reference TRBV7-6 and TRBJ2-4, the full variable domain is GAGVSQSPRYKVTKRGQDVALRCDPISGHVSLYWYRQALGQGPEFLTYFNYEAQQDKSGLPNDRFSAERPEGSISTLTIQRTEQRDSAMYRCASSLAQSTGAKNIQYFGAGTRLSVL.

V is TRBV28 and J is TRBJ1-4, with a possible D match to TRBD1 (5 bases). The V gene's germline CDR1 is MDHEN and CDR2 SYDVKM. CDR3 size: 14 residues. With 10 bases removed from V and 1 base from J, the gap between germline ends came to 13 bases. The DNA for the CDR3 is TGTGCCACAGGGATCAGGCGAACTAATGAAAAACTGTTTTTT. It translates to CATGIRRTNEKLFF.

The chain couples TRBV11-2 to TRBJ1-2; 7 bases align to TRBD1. The germline CDR1 and CDR2 sequences are SGHAT and FQNNGV. The CDR3 totals 14 residues. The ends lost 3 bases at V and 4 bases at J; junction bases unmatched: 5. CDR3 amino acids: CASSLETGAYGYTF. The CDR3 DNA reads TGTGCCAGCAGCTTGGAAACAGGGGCCTATGGCTACACCTTC.

The chain combines TRBV6-6 with TRBJ1-1; D may be TRBD1 (6 bases). This CDR3 comprises 13 residues. Germline-derived CDR1 and CDR2 are MNHNY and SVGAGI (reference sequence). V lost 5 bases to trimming and J lost 4 bases, with 11 bases between them. The CDR3 spells CASSTGLFTEAFF. In nucleotides, the CDR3 is TGTGCCAGCAGTACAGGGCTGTTCACTGAAGCTTTCTTT.

The J gene is TRBJ1-2, the V gene TRBV7-2; D not resolved. The CDR3 covers 13 residues. Germline V CDR1 and CDR2: SGHTA, FQGNSA. Trimming took 3 bases from V and 8 from J, leaving 13 bases between them. This CDR3 reads CASSLEGRRGYTF. The CDR3 DNA is TGTGCCAGCAGCTTGGAGGGCCGCAGGGGCTACACCTTC.

This chain uses TRBV14 with TRBJ1-1; no definite D call. The germline V and J ends were trimmed by 4 bases and 3 bases, with 12 bases remaining between them. The CDR3 is made up of 14 amino acids. The germline V gene has CDR1 SGHDN and CDR2 FVKESK. The CDR3 coding sequence is TGTGCCAGCAGCCGATTCCTGACTGACACTGAAGCTTTCTTT. Its translation: CASSRFLTDTEAFF. The variable domain in full, with the rest retrieved from reference TRBV14 and TRBJ1-1, is EAGVTQFPSHSVIEKGQTVTLRCDPISGHDNLYWYRRVMGKEIKFLLHFVKESKQDESGMPNNRFLAERTGGTYSTLKVQPAELEDSGVYFCASSRFLTDTEAFFGQGTRLTVV.

This chain links TRBV20-1 with TRBJ1-2; D remains ambiguous. This CDR3 spans 11 amino acids. V was pared by 3 bases and J by 6 bases, with 8 bases between. Germline V lookup: CDR1 DFQATT, CDR2 SNEGSKA (reference sequence). Here the CDR3 reads CSASKDNGYTF. The CDR3, as DNA: TGCAGTGCTAGCAAGGATAATGGCTACACCTTC.

This chain uses TRBV5-1 with TRBJ2-1; 8 bases are shared with TRBD1. With 0 bases clipped from V and 6 bases from J, the junction kept 5 bases outside the gene matches. This CDR3 region has 15 residues. The germline V gene encodes CDR1 SGHRS and CDR2 YFSETQ. Here the CDR3 reads CASSLGQGRPNEQFF. The CDR3 DNA sequence: TGCGCCAGCAGCTTGGGACAGGGGCGCCCCAATGAGCAGTTCTTC.

This clone was picked up a small number of times. This rearrangement joins TRBV29-1 to TRBJ1-1; D is uncertain. V lost 4 bases and J lost 1, with 10 bases in between. This CDR3 has 13 amino acids. The germline V gene encodes CDR1 SQVTM and CDR2 ANQGSEA. This CDR3 reads CSVVVQQNTEAFF. For the CDR3, the DNA is TGCAGCGTTGTGGTACAGCAGAACACTGAAGCTTTCTTT. Combining the CDR3 with reference TRBV29-1 and TRBJ1-1 gives the whole variable domain SAVISQKPSRDICQRGTSLTIQCQVDSQVTMMFWYRQQPGQSLTLIATANQGSEATYESGFVIDKFPISRPNLTFSTLTVSNMSPEDSSIYLCSVVVQQNTEAFFGQGTRLTVV.

This chain uses TRBV11-2 with TRBJ2-5; D remains ambiguous. Trimming removed 5 bases from V and 3 bases from J, with 16 bases in between. The germline V gene has CDR1 SGHAT and CDR2 FQNNGV. The CDR3 is 15 amino acids. The CDR3 DNA is TGTGCCAGCAGCCTCGGGTCTAGGGTTAAAGAGACCCAGTACTTC. Its translation: CASSLGSRVKETQYF.

The genes are TRBV29-1 and TRBJ1-2; D unclear. Germline loops: CDR1 SQVTM, CDR2 ANQGSEA. The CDR3 is made up of 14 amino acids. V shed 2 bases and J shed 3 bases, with 13 bases lying between them. The CDR3, as DNA: TGCAGCGTTGAAAGGGCAGGAGACTACTATGGCTACACCTTC. Its protein is CSVERAGDYYGYTF.

This chain connects TRBV25-1 to TRBJ1-2; D is perhaps TRBD1 (5 bases). Germline loops: CDR1 MGHDK, CDR2 SYGVNS. This CDR3 region has 15 residues. The V gene lost 4 bases and the J gene lost 0 bases, with 12 bases spanning the gap. The CDR3: CASSGGHGANYGYTF. The CDR3 nucleotides read TGTGCCAGCAGTGGCGGACACGGAGCTAACTATGGCTACACCTTC.

This clone was recorded a few times. The chain links TRBV27 to TRBJ1-1, with 7 bases lining up with TRBD1. The CDR3 extends over 13 amino acids. V lost 6 bases, J lost 4 bases, and 5 bases stayed unmatched. Per the germline V gene, CDR1 is MNHEY and CDR2 is SMNVEV (reference sequence). CDR3 nucleotides: TGTGCCAGCAGGGACAGGTGGGCCACTGAAGCTTTCTTT. Translation: CASRDRWATEAFF.

V and J are TRBV28 and TRBJ1-2; D might be TRBD1 (6 bases). Trimming took off 3 bases at V and 5 bases at J, with 13 bases between the two ends. CDR3 length equals 14 residues. Germline V gives CDR1 MDHEN, CDR2 SYDVKM. The CDR3 coding sequence is TGTGCCAGCAGTTTTGGCAGGGGTATATATGGCTACACCTTC. Translated: CASSFGRGIYGYTF.

The gene calls are TRBV5-8 and TRBJ2-1; D is unresolved. The CDR3 is 19 amino acids. Per germline, CDR1 SGHTS and CDR2 YDEGEE. V lost 0 bases to trimming and J lost 6 bases, with 25 bases between them. The CDR3 DNA reads TGTGCCAGCAGCTTGGGGGAATGGCGTCCCTTCCGGCTTAGCAATGAGCAGTTCTTC. The encoded protein is CASSLGEWRPFRLSNEQFF.

This sequence joins TRBV5-1 and TRBJ1-3, with D unresolved. This CDR3 is 17 amino acids long. Germline assignment: CDR1 SGHRS and CDR2 YFSETQ. Trimming took 4 bases from V and 3 from J, leaving 20 bases between them. The CDR3 here is CASSEQILGPNGNTIYF. In nucleotides, the CDR3 is TGCGCCAGCAGCGAACAAATATTAGGCCCTAATGGAAACACCATATATTTT.

The chain is built from TRBV6-5 and TRBJ1-2; TRBD1 is a possible D gene (6 bases). V dropped 7 bases and J dropped 8 bases, with 17 bases sitting between them. The CDR3 length is 13 residues. CDR1 MNHEY and CDR2 SVGAGI come from the germline V gene. CDR3 sequence (DNA): TGTGCCAGCACCTACCTGGGGACAAAAGGCTACACCTTC. Translated: CASTYLGTKGYTF.